This T cell receptor (beta chain) was identified in a study of blood T cell repertoires in COVID-19. Overall study: Spain, Italy and the United States supplied samples that represented acute and convalescent COVID-19.

Germline CDR1 is SGDLS and CDR2 is YYNGEE. With 1 base clipped from V and 3 bases from J, the junction kept 2 bases outside the gene matches. CDR3 length: 14 amino acids. Authors' data handling: It was from reference gene primer amplification that nucleated cell counts were estimated. Profiled with immunoSEQ multiplex PCR; TCRdb holds only in-frame clones, not every one. V and J calls and clone size follow that table, whereas D and trimming were derived from the DNA. The sample consists of 68,000 or so clones, roughly 86% of them appearing once. Sequenced material: peripheral blood. The chain uses TRBV9 and TRBJ2-5, with 8 bases matching TRBD2. The sequence came from a man aged 45 to 65 with acute or convalescent COVID-19. CDR3 sequence reads: CASSVLAGEETQYF. CDR3 sequence (DNA): TGTGCCAGCAGCGTACTAGCGGGTGAAGAGACCCAGTACTTC. Looking up the rest from reference TRBV9 and TRBJ2-5 gives the full variable domain: DSGVTQTPKHLITATGQRVTLRCSPRSGDLSVYWYQQSLDQGLQFLIQYYNGEERAKGNILERFSAQQFPDLHSELNLSSLELGDSALYFCASSVLAGEETQYFGPGTRLLVL.